The T cell receptor (beta chain) described here comes from a study of cytomegalovirus exposure and HLA in healthy donors. Unmatched junction bases numbered 10, after V lost 6 bases and J lost 4 bases. The CDR3 runs to 15 residues. CDR1 and CDR2 from the germline V gene are SEHNR and FQNEAQ (reference sequence). Points from the study as a whole: Among TCR beta chains, those listed as cytomegalovirus-associated numbered roughly 150.

Method: immunoSEQ multiplex PCR; TCRdb's copy keeps in-frame clones and lacks some. The sample lists about 160,000 clones; around 88% were seen once. As for this clone: What it binds is unknown.

This clonotype was obtained from a woman aged 18-29 years in good health and CMV-seronegative. The J gene is TRBJ2-3, the V gene TRBV7-9, with 7 nucleotides matching TRBD2. Sequenced: PBMCs. The CDR3 region is CASRPSGLAADTQYF. Here the CDR3 DNA reads TGTGCCAGCAGACCTAGCGGATTAGCGGCAGATACGCAGTATTTT.